This is a list of T cell receptor beta chains from one sample in a study of blood T cell repertoires in COVID-19. Here immunoSEQ multiplex PCR was the method, and the copy in TCRdb shows in-frame clones only, minus some. This table holds about 250,000 clones, about nine tenths found once. The sequencing sample was made of PBMCs or T cells enriched from blood (not recorded which). The receptor set was obtained from a man aged 35-49 years who had recovered from COVID-19. Each CDR3 is given with its conserved first and last residue. A D gene is named only where the DNA matches it firmly. Some rows have no size entry. The others give once, few or many, or a class for an expanded clone.

CDR3nt: TGTGCCTGGAGCCGGGGGGGAGGAGGCAATCAGCCCCAGCATTTT; CDR3aa: CAWSRGGGGNQPQHF; v_gene: TRBV30; d_gene: NA; len: 15; abundance: NA; j_gene: TRBJ1-5
CDR3nt: TGCAGTGCTAGTGGCGGGGGGTCCTACGAGCAGTACTTC; CDR3aa: CSASGGGSYEQYF; v_gene: TRBV20-1; d_gene: TRBD2; len: 13; abundance: NA; j_gene: TRBJ2-7
CDR3nt: TGTGCCAGCAGTTTATTTTGGACAGGGGGCTACGAGCAGTACTTC; CDR3aa: CASSLFWTGGYEQYF; v_gene: TRBV27; d_gene: TRBD1; len: 15; abundance: NA; j_gene: TRBJ2-7
CDR3nt: TGTGCCAGCTCAACCACTGGTCCCGTATTAACAGATACGCAGTATTTT; CDR3aa: CASSTTGPVLTDTQYF; v_gene: TRBV18; d_gene: NA; len: 16; abundance: NA; j_gene: TRBJ2-3
CDR3nt: TGTGCCAGCAGTTTCCGGAGGGGCCGACTAGCGGAGAACACCGGGGAGCTGTTTTTT; CDR3aa: CASSFRRGRLAENTGELFF; v_gene: TRBV28; d_gene: TRBD2; len: 19; abundance: NA; j_gene: TRBJ2-2
CDR3nt: TGTGCCAGCAGCCAAGTTTTAGCGGGAGATGGTGAGCAGTTCTTC; CDR3aa: CASSQVLAGDGEQFF; v_gene: TRBV3-1/TRBV3-2; d_gene: TRBD2; len: 15; abundance: NA; j_gene: TRBJ2-1
CDR3nt: TGTGCCAGCAGTGAATGGGGCCAGGGGCTTTATGGCTACACCTTC; CDR3aa: CASSEWGQGLYGYTF; v_gene: TRBV2; d_gene: NA; len: 15; abundance: NA; j_gene: TRBJ1-2
CDR3nt: TGTGCCAGCAGCCGAGCGACAGGACTGAACACTGAAGCTTTCTTT; CDR3aa: CASSRATGLNTEAFF; v_gene: TRBV3-1/TRBV3-2; d_gene: NA; len: 15; abundance: NA; j_gene: TRBJ1-1
CDR3nt: TGTGCCAGCGTCAGGAGCAGCGGGAGCTCCTACGAGCAGTACTTC; CDR3aa: CASVRSSGSSYEQYF; v_gene: TRBV7-9; d_gene: TRBD2; len: 15; abundance: NA; j_gene: TRBJ2-7
CDR3nt: TGTGCCAGCAGCCTCGCTAGCGGGGGGCTTACTTTACATGAGCAGTTCTTC; CDR3aa: CASSLASGGLTLHEQFF; v_gene: TRBV7-2; d_gene: TRBD2; len: 17; abundance: few; j_gene: TRBJ2-1
CDR3nt: TGTGCCAGCAGCTTAGATCGGCAAGAGACCCAGTACTTC; CDR3aa: CASSLDRQETQYF; v_gene: TRBV7-6; d_gene: NA; len: 13; abundance: NA; j_gene: TRBJ2-5
CDR3nt: TGTGCCAGCAGTTCAGGCGGGGGGTCCTACAATGAGCAGTTCTTC; CDR3aa: CASSSGGGSYNEQFF; v_gene: TRBV28; d_gene: TRBD2; len: 15; abundance: NA; j_gene: TRBJ2-1
CDR3nt: TGTGCCAGCAGCTTTCAAGATACGCAGTATTTT; CDR3aa: CASSFQDTQYF; v_gene: TRBV5-6; d_gene: NA; len: 11; abundance: NA; j_gene: TRBJ2-3
CDR3nt: TGTGCCAGCAGTTCAGGGACAGTATATGGCTACACCTTC; CDR3aa: CASSSGTVYGYTF; v_gene: TRBV27; d_gene: TRBD1; len: 13; abundance: NA; j_gene: TRBJ1-2
CDR3nt: TGTGCCAGCAGCCAAGATGGGACAGAGGTTAACTTC; CDR3aa: CASSQDGTEVNF; v_gene: TRBV4-2; d_gene: TRBD1; len: 12; abundance: NA; j_gene: TRBJ2-5
CDR3nt: TGTGCCACCAGCAGAGATATCGGGACTAGCGGGAGGGCTTATACGCAGTATTTT; CDR3aa: CATSRDIGTSGRAYTQYF; v_gene: TRBV15; d_gene: TRBD2; len: 18; abundance: NA; j_gene: TRBJ2-3
CDR3nt: TGCGCCAGCAGCTTGTCGGGGGGTACCTACAATGAGCAGTTCTTC; CDR3aa: CASSLSGGTYNEQFF; v_gene: TRBV5-1; d_gene: TRBD2; len: 15; abundance: NA; j_gene: TRBJ2-1
CDR3nt: TGTGCCTGGGCCCTTCCACAGGGGTCCTTTCGGTATGGCTACACCTTC; CDR3aa: CAWALPQGSFRYGYTF; v_gene: TRBV30; d_gene: TRBD1; len: 16; abundance: NA; j_gene: TRBJ1-2
CDR3nt: TGTGCCAGCAGCTTAGAGGGACTGCGAAGCTACGAGCAGTACTTC; CDR3aa: CASSLEGLRSYEQYF; v_gene: TRBV7-2; d_gene: NA; len: 15; abundance: NA; j_gene: TRBJ2-7
CDR3nt: TGTGCCAGCTCACCACCGTTAGCGGGAGGTTCAAACGAGCAGTACTTC; CDR3aa: CASSPPLAGGSNEQYF; v_gene: TRBV18; d_gene: TRBD2; len: 16; abundance: NA; j_gene: TRBJ2-7
CDR3nt: TGTGCCAGCAGCTTAACGGTGAACACTGAAGCTTTCTTT; CDR3aa: CASSLTVNTEAFF; v_gene: TRBV7-7; d_gene: NA; len: 13; abundance: few; j_gene: TRBJ1-1
CDR3nt: TGTGCCAGCAGCGTAGGACAGGGTTCGTACAATGAGCAGTTCTTC; CDR3aa: CASSVGQGSYNEQFF; v_gene: TRBV7-2; d_gene: TRBD1; len: 15; abundance: NA; j_gene: TRBJ2-1
CDR3nt: TGTGCCAGCAGTGCTCGGGGGACAGGGAGATCGATGAACACTGAAGCTTTCTTT; CDR3aa: CASSARGTGRSMNTEAFF; v_gene: TRBV6-1; d_gene: TRBD1; len: 18; abundance: NA; j_gene: TRBJ1-1
CDR3nt: TGTGCCAGCAGCCAGCGGCCACATGGACAGGGGGCTTCCTACGAGCAGTACTTC; CDR3aa: CASSQRPHGQGASYEQYF; v_gene: TRBV21-1; d_gene: NA; len: 18; abundance: NA; j_gene: TRBJ2-7
CDR3nt: TGCGCCAGCAGCCAGACGACTGGCGACTACAATGAGCAGTTCTTC; CDR3aa: CASSQTTGDYNEQFF; v_gene: TRBV4-1; d_gene: NA; len: 15; abundance: NA; j_gene: TRBJ2-1
CDR3nt: TGTGCCAGCACCTGGGCAGTAAGAACTGAAGCTTTCTTT; CDR3aa: CASTWAVRTEAFF; v_gene: TRBV12-3/TRBV12-4; d_gene: NA; len: 13; abundance: once; j_gene: TRBJ1-1
CDR3nt: TGTGCCTGGAGTGCGGACAGCTACAATGAGCAGTTCTTC; CDR3aa: CAWSADSYNEQFF; v_gene: TRBV30; d_gene: NA; len: 13; abundance: once; j_gene: TRBJ2-1
CDR3nt: TGTGCCAGCAGTGAAATGCAGGGAAGGGGCTACACCTTC; CDR3aa: CASSEMQGRGYTF; v_gene: TRBV2; d_gene: NA; len: 13; abundance: NA; j_gene: TRBJ1-2
CDR3nt: TGCGCCAGCAGCTTGGACAGAATTAATGAAAAACTGTTTTTT; CDR3aa: CASSLDRINEKLFF; v_gene: TRBV5-1; d_gene: NA; len: 14; abundance: NA; j_gene: TRBJ1-4
CDR3nt: TGTGCCAGCAGCTTCGTAGCGGGATTCCAAGAGACCCAGTACTTC; CDR3aa: CASSFVAGFQETQYF; v_gene: TRBV7-2; d_gene: TRBD2; len: 15; abundance: NA; j_gene: TRBJ2-5
CDR3nt: TGTGCCTGGAACTGGGCGCTCTCTGGAAACACCATATATTTT; CDR3aa: CAWNWALSGNTIYF; v_gene: TRBV30; d_gene: NA; len: 14; abundance: NA; j_gene: TRBJ1-3
CDR3nt: TGTGCCAGCAGCCGGGTCCAAGGGACCCAGTACTTC; CDR3aa: CASSRVQGTQYF; v_gene: TRBV5-4; d_gene: NA; len: 12; abundance: NA; j_gene: TRBJ2-5
CDR3nt: TGTGCCAGTAGTATAAGGTCTAGAACTGAAGCTTTCTTT; CDR3aa: CASSIRSRTEAFF; v_gene: TRBV19; d_gene: NA; len: 13; abundance: NA; j_gene: TRBJ1-1
CDR3nt: TGTGCCAGCAGCCAAGGTTCGGGCGAGCAGTACTTC; CDR3aa: CASSQGSGEQYF; v_gene: TRBV3-1/TRBV3-2; d_gene: NA; len: 12; abundance: NA; j_gene: TRBJ2-7
CDR3nt: TGTGCCAGCCCCACCGGGACAACTACCTATAGCAATCAGCCCCAGCATTTT; CDR3aa: CASPTGTTTYSNQPQHF; v_gene: TRBV5-6; d_gene: NA; len: 17; abundance: NA; j_gene: TRBJ1-5
CDR3nt: TGTGCCAGCAGCTTAGACCGGGGAGACTATGGCTACACCTTC; CDR3aa: CASSLDRGDYGYTF; v_gene: TRBV7-2; d_gene: NA; len: 14; abundance: NA; j_gene: TRBJ1-2
CDR3nt: TGTGCCAGCAGCGTAGGGCCAGGGGATGGCTACACCTTC; CDR3aa: CASSVGPGDGYTF; v_gene: TRBV9; d_gene: NA; len: 13; abundance: NA; j_gene: TRBJ1-2
CDR3nt: TGTGCCATCAGTGAGACGACAGGGGCTGAAGCTTTCTTT; CDR3aa: CAISETTGAEAFF; v_gene: TRBV10-3; d_gene: TRBD1; len: 13; abundance: NA; j_gene: TRBJ1-1
CDR3nt: TGTGCCAGCAATGACCCCGGGACAGGGGGCGTCCACGAGCAGTACTTC; CDR3aa: CASNDPGTGGVHEQYF; v_gene: TRBV6-1; d_gene: TRBD1; len: 16; abundance: NA; j_gene: TRBJ2-7
CDR3nt: TGTGCCAGCAGCTCGTCCCACTCCACTTCCGAGCAGTACTTC; CDR3aa: CASSSSHSTSEQYF; v_gene: TRBV7-9; d_gene: NA; len: 14; abundance: NA; j_gene: TRBJ2-7
CDR3nt: TGTGCCAGCAGCCCCACCCCAGGATCACCCCTCCACTTT; CDR3aa: CASSPTPGSPLHF; v_gene: TRBV7-9; d_gene: NA; len: 13; abundance: NA; j_gene: TRBJ1-6
CDR3nt: TGTGCCAGCAGCCCTCAGGGCTCTGGAAACACCATATATTTT; CDR3aa: CASSPQGSGNTIYF; v_gene: TRBV7-8; d_gene: NA; len: 14; abundance: NA; j_gene: TRBJ1-3
CDR3nt: TGTGCCAGCAGCCCTTGGACAGGCCTGAACACTGAAGCTTTCTTT; CDR3aa: CASSPWTGLNTEAFF; v_gene: TRBV9; d_gene: TRBD1; len: 15; abundance: NA; j_gene: TRBJ1-1
CDR3nt: TGTGCCAGCAGCTTAGAAAGACGGAGGAATTCACCCCTCCACTTT; CDR3aa: CASSLERRRNSPLHF; v_gene: TRBV7-2; d_gene: NA; len: 15; abundance: few; j_gene: TRBJ1-6
CDR3nt: TGCAGCGTTGATCTACTCGGGGGGGCGCCCAGCGAGCAGTACTTC; CDR3aa: CSVDLLGGAPSEQYF; v_gene: TRBV29-1; d_gene: TRBD2; len: 15; abundance: NA; j_gene: TRBJ2-7
CDR3nt: TGTGCCACCAGTCACGTGACAGGTTCCAATGAAAAACTGTTTTTT; CDR3aa: CATSHVTGSNEKLFF; v_gene: TRBV15; d_gene: NA; len: 15; abundance: NA; j_gene: TRBJ1-4